The subject of this entry is one TCR beta chain. What it binds is not known. Separate from the roughly 700-subject first cohort was the approximately 120-subject validation cohort, to which the donors belonged. Method: immunoSEQ multiplex PCR; TCRdb's copy keeps in-frame clones and lacks some. The sample shows around 220,000 clones, around 90% of them seen only once. The record originates from a study of cytomegalovirus exposure and HLA in healthy donors. Findings and limits, study-wide: Subsequent analysis found a tendency for first-cohort TCR clusters to co-occur within the 95 to 150 validation repertoires. Specific recognition of CMV antigens was confirmed in vitro for a few chains (all CMV-associated). It was around 160 TCR beta chains that were listed as cytomegalovirus-associated.

The CDR3 is 18 amino acids. V lost 0 bases to trimming and J lost 3 bases, with 18 bases between them. Germline CDR1 SGDLS, CDR2 YYNGEE. The receptor was derived from a woman between 18 and 29 years old in good health and CMV-seronegative. The source material was PBMCs. The rearrangement uses TRBV9 and TRBJ2-2, with D maybe TRBD2 (5 bases). Written as DNA, the CDR3 is TGTGCCAGCAGCGTAGAGAAACAACGGACTTCCTACACCGGGGAGCTGTTTTTT. Translation: CASSVEKQRTSYTGELFF.